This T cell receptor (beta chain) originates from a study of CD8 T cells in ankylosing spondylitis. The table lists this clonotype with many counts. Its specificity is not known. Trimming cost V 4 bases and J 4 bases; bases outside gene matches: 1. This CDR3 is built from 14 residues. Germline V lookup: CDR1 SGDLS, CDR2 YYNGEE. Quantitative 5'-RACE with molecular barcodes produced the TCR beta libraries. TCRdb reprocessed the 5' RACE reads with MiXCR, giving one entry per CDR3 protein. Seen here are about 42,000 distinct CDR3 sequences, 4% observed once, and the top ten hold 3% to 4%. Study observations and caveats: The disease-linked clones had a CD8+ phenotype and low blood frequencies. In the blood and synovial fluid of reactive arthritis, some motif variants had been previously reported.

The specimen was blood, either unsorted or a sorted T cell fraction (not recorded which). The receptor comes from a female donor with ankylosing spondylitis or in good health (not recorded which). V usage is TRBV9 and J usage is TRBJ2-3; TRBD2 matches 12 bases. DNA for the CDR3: TGTGCCAGCAGCACTAGCGGGGGGCCAGATACGCAGTATTTT. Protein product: CASSTSGGPDTQYF.